Shown below are 30 T cell receptor beta chains from a single sample sequenced in a study of blood T cell repertoires in COVID-19. Sequencing used immunoSEQ multiplex PCR; TCRdb keeps in-frame clones, though not all of them. The data contain some 160,000 clones, around 90% of them singletons. The material sequenced was peripheral blood. The source is a man between 60 and 75 years old with acute or convalescent COVID-19.

The rearrangement joins TRBV5-6 to TRBJ1-3, with TRBD1 as a possible D gene (5 bases). V was pared by 0 bases and J by 4 bases, with 14 bases between. The CDR3 has 16 residues. Per the germline V gene, CDR1 is SGHDT and CDR2 is YYEEEE. The CDR3 bases are TGTGCCAGCAGCTTGGGACAGAGCATTGCGGGAAACACCATATATTTT. This codes for CASSLGQSIAGNTIYF.

The V gene is TRBV6-5, the J gene TRBJ1-6; D is unclear. Germline V gives CDR1 MNHEY, CDR2 SVGAGI. The ends were cut back, 6 bases at V and 9 bases at J, with 12 bases in the middle. The CDR3 runs to 13 residues. Written as DNA, the CDR3 is TGTGCCAGCAGCGGAGGCTCGGGTTCACCCCTCCACTTT. Translation gives CASSGGSGSPLHF.

The chain employs TRBV19 and TRBJ2-7, with 7 bases that match TRBD1. V was clipped by 5 bases and J by 3 bases; unmatched bases: 7. The CDR3 runs 14 residues. The germline gives CDR1 LNHDA, CDR2 SQIVND (reference sequence). In DNA form, the CDR3 reads TGTGCCAGTAGTCGCACAGGGGTGAACTACGAGCAGTACTTC. Translated: CASSRTGVNYEQYF.

This clone was seen only a few times. The V gene is TRBV2, the J gene TRBJ1-2; TRBD1 might be the D (6 bases). The CDR3 has 15 residues. Germline V gene data show CDR1 as SNHLY and CDR2 as FYNNEI. V lost 4 bases, J lost 1 base, and 13 bases lay in between. The chain's CDR3 is CASSGGPGNNYGYTF. The CDR3 bases are TGTGCCAGCAGTGGGGGGCCAGGAAATAACTATGGCTACACCTTC.

The J gene is TRBJ2-1, the V gene TRBV30; 12 bases match TRBD2. The ends lost 1 base at V and 4 bases at J; junction bases unmatched: 14. Germline V gene data show CDR1 as GTSNPN and CDR2 as SVGIG (reference sequence). The CDR3 sequence is 19 residues long. DNA for the CDR3: TGTGCCTGGAGTGCGGTCGGGCTAGCGGGGGGGTATGGGTACAATGAGCAGTTCTTC. Translation gives CAWSAVGLAGGYGYNEQFF.

The J gene is TRBJ1-1, the V gene TRBV18; TRBD1 is a possible D gene (6 bases). Germline loops: CDR1 KGHSH, CDR2 LQKENI. V was trimmed by 6 bases and J by 0 bases, leaving 14 bases between them. The CDR3 spans 15 residues. The CDR3 nucleotides are TGTGCCAGCTCGCAAATCCAGGGGCTGAACACTGAAGCTTTCTTT. Translation: CASSQIQGLNTEAFF.

The rearrangement joins TRBV12-3 or TRBV12-4 to TRBJ2-1; D gene unclear. This CDR3 is 11 amino acids long. Trimming took off 3 bases at V and 8 bases at J, with 5 bases between the two ends. The CDR3 DNA reads TGTGCCAGCAGTTTTTCGGATGAGCAGTTCTTC. Protein sequence: CASSFSDEQFF.

The V and J genes are TRBV21-1 and TRBJ2-7; the D call TRBD1 from the table was never checked on the DNA. TRBV21-1 is designated a pseudogene. This CDR3 has 10 amino acids. The CDR3: CASSQNKQYF. DNA for the CDR3: TGTGCCAGCAGCCAAAACAAGCAGTACTTC.

This chain connects TRBV5-6 to TRBJ1-4; D unclear. CDR3 length equals 13 residues. Germline values: CDR1 SGHDT, CDR2 YYEEEE. V lost 0 bases to trimming and J lost 8 bases, with 8 bases between them. CDR3 sequence: CASSLAVNEKLFF. The CDR3 DNA follows: TGTGCCAGCAGCTTGGCGGTCAACGAAAAACTGTTTTTT. Together with reference TRBV5-6 and TRBJ1-4, the CDR3 gives the full variable domain: DAGVTQSPTHLIKTRGQQVTLRCSPKSGHDTVSWYQQALGQGPQFIFQYYEEEERQRGNFPDRFSGHQFPNYSSELNVNALLLGDSALYLCASSLAVNEKLFFGSGTQLSVL.

The CDR3 protein is CASSPLAGGGSEQYF. The DNA for the CDR3 is TGTGCCAGTAGTCCCCTAGCGGGGGGGGGTAGCGAGCAGTACTTC. The chain combines TRBV19 with TRBJ2-7; 12 nucleotides match TRBD2. Germline values: CDR1 LNHDA, CDR2 SQIVND (reference sequence). The CDR3 runs 15 residues. J was trimmed by 6 bases and V by 5 bases; bases with no gene match: 8.

This clone was recorded a few times. This chain connects TRBV7-8 to TRBJ2-5; 9 bases map to TRBD2. The CDR3 length is 14 residues. Trimming took 3 bases from V and 5 from J; bases not matched to a gene: 4. Germline lookup yields CDR1 SGHVS and CDR2 FQNEAQ. DNA for the CDR3: TGTGCCAGCAGCTTGGTAGCGGGGGACGAGACCCAGTACTTC. As protein: CASSLVAGDETQYF.

The V and J genes are TRBV27 and TRBJ1-6; 9 nucleotides line up with TRBD1. Germline values: CDR1 MNHEY, CDR2 SMNVEV (reference sequence). V lost 3 bases and J lost 12; bases outside the gene matches: 21. CDR3 length: 19 amino acids. CDR3 amino acids: CASSFLARGADRGRGPLHF. The DNA for the CDR3 is TGTGCCAGCAGTTTTTTGGCACGGGGCGCGGACAGGGGCCGAGGACCCCTCCACTTT.

This chain joins TRBV18 and TRBJ1-5; TRBD1 agrees at 9 bases. V shed 6 bases, J shed 5 bases, and the junction held 11 bases outside the gene matches. The CDR3 sequence is 16 residues long. From germline, CDR1 is KGHSH and CDR2 LQKENI. This chain's CDR3 is CASSGRTGDDYQPQHF. The CDR3 coding sequence is TGTGCCAGCTCGGGCAGGACAGGGGATGACTATCAGCCCCAGCATTTT.

The chain couples TRBV4-2 to TRBJ2-1; D remains ambiguous. Germline-derived CDR1 and CDR2 are LGHNA and YNFKEQ. The CDR3 has 14 residues. V was shortened by 0 bases and J by 5 bases, with 8 bases between the two germline ends. Written as DNA, the CDR3 is TGTGCCAGCAGCCAAGATTTACAGAACAATGAGCAGTTCTTC. Its translation is CASSQDLQNNEQFF.

This rearrangement joins TRBV6-5 to TRBJ1-1, with 8 nucleotides matching TRBD1. Germline-derived CDR1 and CDR2 are MNHEY and SVGAGI. The CDR3 is 15 residues long. Trimming cost V 7 bases and J 3 bases; bases outside gene matches: 10. The chain's CDR3 is CASNVNRGYDTEAFF. In nucleotides, the CDR3 is TGTGCCAGCAACGTGAACAGGGGGTATGACACTGAAGCTTTCTTT.

The genes are TRBV5-4 and TRBJ2-2; D gene unclear. CDR1 and CDR2 (germline): SGHNT, YYREEE (reference sequence). The CDR3 has 15 residues. Trimming took off 0 bases at V and 4 bases at J, with 10 bases between the two ends. The CDR3 DNA reads as TGTGCCAGCAGCTTGGACAGAAGCTTCACCGGGGAGCTGTTTTTT. Its protein product is CASSLDRSFTGELFF.

This clone was found a few times. This chain uses TRBV21-1 with TRBJ2-7; TRBD1, the D gene given by the table, was not confirmed from the DNA. TRBV21-1 is a known pseudogene. This CDR3 is 12 amino acids long. CDR3 coding DNA: TGTGCCAGCAGCCTACACAGATACGAGCAGTACTTC. It is translated as CASSLHRYEQYF.

The chain employs TRBV5-1 and TRBJ2-5, with 7 positions matching TRBD2. Trimming removed 4 bases from V and 4 bases from J; junction bases left unmatched: 4. The germline CDR1 and CDR2 sequences are SGHRS and YFSETQ. This CDR3 region has 13 residues. CDR3 DNA: TGCGCCAGCAGCGTGGGGGGGGGAGAGACCCAGTACTTC. This sequence encodes CASSVGGGETQYF.

The J gene is TRBJ1-4, the V gene TRBV6-5; 7 nucleotides align to TRBD1. V trimming: 4 bases; J trimming: 4 bases; junction bases outside the gene matches: 9. The CDR3 consists of 16 residues. Germline CDR1 MNHEY, CDR2 SVGAGI. For the CDR3, the DNA is TGTGCCAGCAGTTCGTCCGGGACAGCCATTAATGAAAAACTGTTTTTT. This codes for CASSSSGTAINEKLFF.

The chain's CDR3 is CAISVGGQAKETQYF. Written as DNA, the CDR3 is TGTGCCATCAGTGTCGGGGGGCAAGCGAAAGAGACCCAGTACTTC. This chain joins TRBV10-3 and TRBJ2-5, with D tentatively TRBD2 (7 bases). This CDR3 region has 15 residues. Trimming left V 4 bases short and J 3 bases short, with 15 bases between. In germline, CDR1 is ENHRY, CDR2 SYGVKD.

This sequence joins TRBV7-9 and TRBJ1-1; D call uncertain. The CDR3 runs to 15 residues. The V gene lost 5 bases and the J gene lost 0 bases, with 13 bases spanning the gap. Germline lookup yields CDR1 SEHNR and CDR2 FQNEAQ (reference sequence). The CDR3 loop reads CASSLRTGLNTEAFF. In DNA, the CDR3 is TGTGCCAGCAGCCTAAGGACGGGATTGAACACTGAAGCTTTCTTT.

The chain carries TRBV7-2 and TRBJ1-1; TRBD1 might be the D (6 bases). V was clipped by 5 bases and J by 0 bases, with 16 bases between them. This CDR3 is 16 amino acids long. Looked up from germline, CDR1 is SGHTA and CDR2 is FQGNSA. This CDR3 reads CASSLWVGDMNTEAFF. The CDR3 DNA reads TGTGCCAGCAGCCTATGGGTGGGGGACATGAACACTGAAGCTTTCTTT.

The rearrangement links TRBV5-1 to TRBJ2-7, with 7 nucleotides matching TRBD2. Germline V gene sequence: CDR1 SGHRS, CDR2 YFSETQ. CDR3 length: 15 amino acids. V lost 3 bases and J lost 9; bases outside the gene matches: 15. The CDR3 bases are TGCGCCAGCAGCTCCGCCACTCTTGGGGGGGGGTGGCAGTACTTC. This sequence encodes CASSSATLGGGWQYF.

V is TRBV30 and J is TRBJ2-3; maybe TRBD1 (5 bases). Germline V CDR1 and CDR2: GTSNPN, SVGIG (reference sequence). The V and J ends lost 0 bases and 3 bases respectively, with 10 bases between them. The CDR3 is 14 amino acids. The CDR3 bases are TGTGCCTGGAGTGTACAGGCACGGACAGATACGCAGTATTTT. It specifies CAWSVQARTDTQYF.

This chain uses TRBV11-1 with TRBJ2-2; D remains unclear. The CDR3 runs 14 residues. The germline V gene encodes CDR1 SGHAT and CDR2 FQDESV (reference sequence). Trimming removed 1 base from V and 8 bases from J, with 11 bases in between. The CDR3 reads CASSLGTAAGELFF. The CDR3 DNA reads as TGTGCCAGCAGCTTAGGTACCGCGGCTGGGGAGCTGTTTTTT.

The chain recombines TRBV2 with TRBJ2-7; no reliable D call. This CDR3 contains 12 residues. The V gene lost 4 bases and the J gene lost 4 bases, with 8 bases spanning the gap. Germline V lookup: CDR1 SNHLY, CDR2 FYNNEI. The CDR3 region is CASSGTEYEQYF. The CDR3 DNA reads TGTGCCAGCAGTGGTACAGAGTACGAGCAGTACTTC.

The chain combines TRBV3-1 (or the pseudogene TRBV3-2) with TRBJ2-3, with D unresolved. CDR3 size: 11 residues. V was clipped by 4 bases and J by 5 bases, with 4 bases between them. Germline lookup yields CDR1 LGHDT and CDR2 YNNKEL (reference sequence). The CDR3 bases are TGTGCCAGCAGCCGGAGAGATACGCAGTATTTT. Translating gives CASSRRDTQYF.

The genes are TRBV5-6 and TRBJ2-3; tentatively, D is TRBD1 (5 bases). The CDR3 sequence is 15 residues long. CDR1 and CDR2 from the germline V gene are SGHDT and YYEEEE. V lost 3 bases, J lost 2 bases, and 13 bases lay in between. The CDR3 region has the DNA TGTGCCAGCAGCTCGCTGACAGTTACCACAGATACGCAGTATTTT. Protein: CASSSLTVTTDTQYF.

This chain links TRBV11-2 with TRBJ2-7; the D gene is possibly TRBD2 (5 bases). The CDR3 has 13 amino acids. Per germline, CDR1 SGHAT and CDR2 FQNNGV. Trimming left V 7 bases short and J 0 bases short, with 10 bases between. CDR3 sequence: CASKLAGSYEQYF. The CDR3 DNA sequence: TGTGCCAGCAAGTTGGCGGGCTCCTACGAGCAGTACTTC.

The rearrangement links TRBV19 to TRBJ2-5; D gene ambiguous. CDR1 and CDR2 (germline): LNHDA, SQIVND (reference sequence). V gave up 2 bases and J gave up 4 bases, with 5 bases separating them. This CDR3 has 12 residues. Here the CDR3 reads CASSIYRETQYF. The CDR3 region has the DNA TGTGCCAGTAGTATATATCGAGAGACCCAGTACTTC.